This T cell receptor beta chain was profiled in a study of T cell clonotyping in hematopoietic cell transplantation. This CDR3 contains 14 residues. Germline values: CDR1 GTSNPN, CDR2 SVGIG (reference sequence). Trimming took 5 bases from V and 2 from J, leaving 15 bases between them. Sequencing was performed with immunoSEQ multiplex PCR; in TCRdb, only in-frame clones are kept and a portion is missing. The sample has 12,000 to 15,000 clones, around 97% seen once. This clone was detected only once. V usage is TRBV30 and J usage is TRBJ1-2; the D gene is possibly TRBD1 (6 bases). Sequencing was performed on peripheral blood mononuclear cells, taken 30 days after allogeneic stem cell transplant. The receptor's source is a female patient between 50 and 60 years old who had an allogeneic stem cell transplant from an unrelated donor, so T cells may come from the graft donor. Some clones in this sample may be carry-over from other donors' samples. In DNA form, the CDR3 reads TGTGCCTGGGCGGAAACGGGGGGCAACTATGGCTACACCTTC. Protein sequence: CAWAETGGNYGYTF.